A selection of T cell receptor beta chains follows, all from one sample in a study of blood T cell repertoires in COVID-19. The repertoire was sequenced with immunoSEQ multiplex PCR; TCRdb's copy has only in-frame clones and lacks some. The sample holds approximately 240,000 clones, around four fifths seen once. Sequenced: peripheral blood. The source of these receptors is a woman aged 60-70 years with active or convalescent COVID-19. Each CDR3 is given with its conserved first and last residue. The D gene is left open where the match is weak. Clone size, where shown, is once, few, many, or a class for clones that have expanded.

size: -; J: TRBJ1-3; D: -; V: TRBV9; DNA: TGTGCCAGCAGCGTTTGGGGGGATTCTGGAAACACCATATATTTT; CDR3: CASSVWGDSGNTIYF
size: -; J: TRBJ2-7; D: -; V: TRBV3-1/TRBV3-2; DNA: TGTGCCAGCAGCCAAGACATCAGGAACTACGAGCAGTACTTC; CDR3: CASSQDIRNYEQYF
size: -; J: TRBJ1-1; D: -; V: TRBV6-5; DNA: TGTGCCAGCAGTTACTCGGCGGGTGAAGCTTTCTTT; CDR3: CASSYSAGEAFF
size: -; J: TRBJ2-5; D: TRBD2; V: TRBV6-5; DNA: TGTGCCAGCAGTCCAAGCGGGAGCGGAGAGACCCAGTACTTC; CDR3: CASSPSGSGETQYF
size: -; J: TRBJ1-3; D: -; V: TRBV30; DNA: TGTGCCTGGAGTGCGGGGAGGTCGGGAAACACCATATATTTT; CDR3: CAWSAGRSGNTIYF
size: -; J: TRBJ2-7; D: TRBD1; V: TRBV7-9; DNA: TGTGCCAGCAGCTCTTGGACAGGGGGCTCCTACGAGCAGTACTTC; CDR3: CASSSWTGGSYEQYF
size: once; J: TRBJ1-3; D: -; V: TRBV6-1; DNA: TGTGCCAGCAGTGAAGCGCCACGGTCTGGAAACACCATATATTTT; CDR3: CASSEAPRSGNTIYF
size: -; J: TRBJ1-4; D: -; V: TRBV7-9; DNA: TGTGCCAGCAGCTCCGGGGGGGCTGAAAAACTGTTTTTT; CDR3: CASSSGGAEKLFF
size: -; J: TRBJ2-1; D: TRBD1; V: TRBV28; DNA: TGTGCCAGCAGTTTAGGGACAGGGGGTGGAGATGAGCAGTTCTTC; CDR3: CASSLGTGGGDEQFF
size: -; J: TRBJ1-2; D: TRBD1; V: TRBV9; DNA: TGTGCCAGCACCAAGGGCCTTACAGGGGGAAGTGGCTACACCTTC; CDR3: CASTKGLTGGSGYTF
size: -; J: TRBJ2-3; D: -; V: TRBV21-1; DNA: TGTGCCAGCAGCAAACGTGGCGGCAGGGGAGGGACAGATACGCAGTATTTT; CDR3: CASSKRGGRGGTDTQYF
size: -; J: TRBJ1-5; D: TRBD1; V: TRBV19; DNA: TGTGCCAGTAGTGCCTCAAGGGGGCCATGGCCCCAGCATTTT; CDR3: CASSASRGPWPQHF
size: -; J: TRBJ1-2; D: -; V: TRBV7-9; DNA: TGTGCCAGCAGCTTTTCGACAGACTACTATGGCTACACCTTC; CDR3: CASSFSTDYYGYTF
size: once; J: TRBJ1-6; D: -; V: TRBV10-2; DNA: TGCGCCAGCAGCCTCTCCTATAATTCACCCCTCCACTTT; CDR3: CASSLSYNSPLHF
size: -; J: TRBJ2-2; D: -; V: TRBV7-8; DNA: TGTGCCAGCAGCTTAGCGGGCCCCACCGGGGAGCTGTTTTTT; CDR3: CASSLAGPTGELFF
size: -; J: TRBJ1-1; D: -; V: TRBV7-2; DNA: TGTGCCAGCAGCTTAGCACTACGGCTTTCGAACACTGAAGCTTTCTTT; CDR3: CASSLALRLSNTEAFF
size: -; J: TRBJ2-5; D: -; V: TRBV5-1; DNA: TGCGCCAGCCGGTCCCAAGAGACCCAGTACTTC; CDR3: CASRSQETQYF
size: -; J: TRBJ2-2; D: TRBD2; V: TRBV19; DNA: TGTGCCAGTAGTATCAGCGGGGGGGCCGGGGAGCTGTTTTTT; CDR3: CASSISGGAGELFF
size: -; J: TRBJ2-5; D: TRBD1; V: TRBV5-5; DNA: TGTGCCAGTACCGGGACAGCCCAAGAGACCCAGTACTTC; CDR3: CASTGTAQETQYF
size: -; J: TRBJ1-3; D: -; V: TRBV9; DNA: TGTGCCAGCAGCACCCACTCCGGGAGGGGTGATTTGGGAAACACCATATATTTT; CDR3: CASSTHSGRGDLGNTIYF
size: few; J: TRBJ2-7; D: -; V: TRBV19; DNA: TGTGCCAGTAGTACAACCGGGACTGGGATATACGAGCAGTACTTC; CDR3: CASSTTGTGIYEQYF
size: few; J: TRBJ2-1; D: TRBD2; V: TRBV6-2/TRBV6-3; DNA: TGTGCCAGCAGTTACAGGACTAGCTCCTACAATGAGCAGTTCTTC; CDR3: CASSYRTSSYNEQFF
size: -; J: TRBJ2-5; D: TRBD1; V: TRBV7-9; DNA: TGTGCCAGCAGCTTGGGGACAGCGAGGGAGACCCAGTACTTC; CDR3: CASSLGTARETQYF
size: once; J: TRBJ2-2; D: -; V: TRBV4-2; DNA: TGTGCCAGCAGCCAAGATAGGCAGTTAGGGAGCGGGGAGCTGTTTTTT; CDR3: CASSQDRQLGSGELFF